Each of the 5 T cell receptor beta chains below was sequenced from the same sample in a study of cytomegalovirus exposure and HLA in healthy donors. Amplification used 60 Vbeta primers and 13 Jbeta primers. Sequenced by immunoSEQ multiplex PCR; TCRdb stores in-frame clones only, minus some. The data contain around 80,000 clones, 9.5% to 13% of them singletons. The material sequenced was PBMCs. The receptors originated from a man aged 60 to 75 in good health and CMV-seropositive.

In the case of this clone: In the same sample, other DNA sequences code for this CDR3. The V call is TRBV9, the J call TRBJ2-1; no clear D. The CDR3 extends over 14 amino acids. V lost 2 bases and J 0 bases, leaving 6 bases between the germline ends. The germline gives CDR1 SGDLS, CDR2 YYNGEE. The DNA for the CDR3 is TGTGCCAGCAGCGTGGGCTCCTCCTACAATGAGCAGTTCTTC. It specifies CASSVGSSYNEQFF.

This chain links TRBV19 with TRBJ2-7, with D tentatively TRBD1 (6 bases). Per germline, CDR1 LNHDA and CDR2 SQIVND (reference sequence). This CDR3 spans 14 amino acids. V was cut by 5 bases and J by 2 bases, with 13 bases left in between. CDR3 protein: CASSPRGAPYEQYF. CDR3 nucleotide sequence: TGTGCCAGTAGTCCCAGGGGAGCCCCCTACGAGCAGTACTTC. Variable domain in full (rest from reference TRBV19 and TRBJ2-7): DGGITQSPKYLFRKEGQNVTLSCEQNLNHDAMYWYRQDPGQGLRLIYYSQIVNDFQKGDIAEGYSVSREKKESFPLTVTSAQKNPTAFYLCASSPRGAPYEQYFGPGTRLTVT.

This clone has only a few counts. J is TRBJ1-1 and V is TRBV29-1; no reliable D call. V lost 4 bases to trimming and J lost 3 bases, with 6 bases between them. Germline CDR1 reads SQVTM; CDR2 reads ANQGSEA. The length of the CDR3 is 11 residues. This CDR3 is CSVVSYTEAFF. Written as DNA, the CDR3 is TGCAGCGTTGTCAGTTACACTGAAGCTTTCTTT.

Notes on this clone: Compared with germline, one end of the junction differs, possibly owing to a read error. V and J are TRBV6-5 and TRBJ1-1; 8 bases fit TRBD1. This CDR3 comprises 15 residues. Germline assignment: CDR1 MNHEY and CDR2 SVGAGI. The CDR3 coding sequence is TGTGCCAGCAGGGGAGCAGGGGGCCAGAACACTGAAGCTCTCTTT. Its translation: CASRGAGGQNTEALF.

This clone was counted only a few times. The chain uses TRBV7-8 and TRBJ1-5; tentatively, D is TRBD1 (6 bases). This CDR3 is built from 18 residues. Germline V CDR1 and CDR2: SGHVS, FQNEAQ. Trimming took 4 bases from V and 4 from J, leaving 23 bases between them. CDR3 DNA sequence: TGTGCCAGCAGCTCACCCCAGGGGCAGACGTTCGTTAATCAGCCCCAGCATTTT. Its translation is CASSSPQGQTFVNQPQHF.